These T cell receptor beta chains were read from a single sample in a study of response to subunit inactivated influenza vaccine. TCRdb called the RT-PCR reads again in MiXCR, with one record for every CDR3 protein. The data contain 860,000 or so distinct CDR3 sequences, 21% of them singletons. The source was PBMCs from blood, collected less than 6 days after vaccination. These receptors were obtained from a man aged 50 to 59 who received an inactivated influenza vaccine. The CDR3 runs from the conserved cysteine through the conserved F or W. Fields, in order: D gene, V gene, J gene, clone size, CDR3 DNA, CDR3 protein. A D gene is named only where the DNA matches it firmly. Part of the rows lack a size; the others show once, few, many or a class for expanded clones.

d_gene: TRBD2
v_gene: TRBV11-2
j_gene: TRBJ2-1
abundance: few
CDR3nt: TGTGCCAGCAGCTTAGACCCGGGACTAGCGGAGCAGTTCTTC
CDR3aa: CASSLDPGLAEQFF

d_gene: TRBD2
v_gene: TRBV5-1
j_gene: TRBJ2-1
abundance: few
CDR3nt: TGCGCCAGCAGCTTGGTTAGCGGGGACTGGATTTACAATGAGCAGTTCTTC
CDR3aa: CASSLVSGDWIYNEQFF

d_gene: -
v_gene: TRBV12-3/TRBV12-4
j_gene: TRBJ2-7
abundance: few
CDR3nt: TGTGCCAGCAGTTTGGACTGGGCCTACGAGCAGTACTTC
CDR3aa: CASSLDWAYEQYF

d_gene: TRBD1
v_gene: TRBV20-1
j_gene: TRBJ1-6
abundance: few
CDR3nt: TGCAGTGCTCAGAAATTAACAGGGGCCAATTCACCCCTCCACTTT
CDR3aa: CSAQKLTGANSPLHF

d_gene: -
v_gene: TRBV4-3
j_gene: TRBJ1-3
abundance: -
CDR3nt: TGCGCCAGCAGCTGGGACCCAGGCTCTGGAAACACCATATATTTT
CDR3aa: CASSWDPGSGNTIYF

d_gene: -
v_gene: TRBV7-9
j_gene: TRBJ2-2
abundance: few
CDR3nt: TGTGCCAGCAGCCACTGGGACCGGGACAACACCGGGGAGCTGTTTTTT
CDR3aa: CASSHWDRDNTGELFF

d_gene: -
v_gene: TRBV28
j_gene: TRBJ1-1
abundance: few
CDR3nt: TGTGCCAGCAGTTTATCCGCCTTCGGGAACACTGAAGCTTTCTTT
CDR3aa: CASSLSAFGNTEAFF

d_gene: -
v_gene: TRBV20-1
j_gene: TRBJ2-7
abundance: -
CDR3nt: TGCAGTGCCGGTGGAGAACTAGTTCCCGGCTACGAGCAGTACTTC
CDR3aa: CSAGGELVPGYEQYF

d_gene: TRBD1
v_gene: TRBV5-1
j_gene: TRBJ2-7
abundance: -
CDR3nt: TGCGCCAGCAGCTCACCGGGACAGAGTTACGAGCAGTACTTC
CDR3aa: CASSSPGQSYEQYF

d_gene: -
v_gene: TRBV20-1
j_gene: TRBJ2-1
abundance: -
CDR3nt: TGCAGTGCCGGACAGCTCCTATACAATGAGCAGTTCTTC
CDR3aa: CSAGQLLYNEQFF

d_gene: -
v_gene: TRBV28
j_gene: TRBJ2-7
abundance: few
CDR3nt: TGTGCCAGCAGTTTTTTTAGCCCCTACGAGCAGTACTTC
CDR3aa: CASSFFSPYEQYF

d_gene: -
v_gene: TRBV5-1
j_gene: TRBJ2-3
abundance: many
CDR3nt: TGCGCCAGCAGCTTGGAGGTGGCAGGGACCACAGATACGCAGTATTTT
CDR3aa: CASSLEVAGTTDTQYF

d_gene: -
v_gene: TRBV3-1
j_gene: TRBJ2-7
abundance: -
CDR3nt: TGTGCCAGCAGCCAGCGCCGGGACCCCTACGAGCAGTACTTC
CDR3aa: CASSQRRDPYEQYF

d_gene: TRBD1
v_gene: TRBV4-2
j_gene: TRBJ2-7
abundance: many
CDR3nt: TGTGCCAGCAGCCCCGGACAGGGCCTTACTCCATACGAGCAGTACTTC
CDR3aa: CASSPGQGLTPYEQYF

d_gene: -
v_gene: TRBV29-1
j_gene: TRBJ2-3
abundance: few
CDR3nt: TGCAGCGCCGACGTAAGCAGCACAGATACGCAGTATTTT
CDR3aa: CSADVSSTDTQYF

d_gene: -
v_gene: TRBV7-9
j_gene: TRBJ2-1
abundance: few
CDR3nt: TGTGCCAGCAGCCCCACTGCTTACGGTGAGCAGTTCTTC
CDR3aa: CASSPTAYGEQFF

d_gene: -
v_gene: TRBV12-3/TRBV12-4
j_gene: TRBJ1-4
abundance: -
CDR3nt: TGTGCCAGCAGGGGGTTCGCATCTGCAACTAATGAAAAACTGTTTTTT
CDR3aa: CASRGFASATNEKLFF

d_gene: -
v_gene: TRBV7-2
j_gene: TRBJ2-1
abundance: few
CDR3nt: TGTGCCAGCAGCCCTTCGGGGAATGAGCAGTTCTTC
CDR3aa: CASSPSGNEQFF

d_gene: -
v_gene: TRBV29-1
j_gene: TRBJ2-3
abundance: -
CDR3nt: TGCAGCGTTGAAGAAATGGATACGCAGTATTTT
CDR3aa: CSVEEMDTQYF

d_gene: -
v_gene: TRBV6-5
j_gene: TRBJ2-7
abundance: -
CDR3nt: TGTGCCAGCAGTTACGGTAGAGGAACCAACGAGCAGTACTTC
CDR3aa: CASSYGRGTNEQYF

d_gene: -
v_gene: TRBV7-3
j_gene: TRBJ2-3
abundance: -
CDR3nt: TGTGCCAGCAGCCCAGGAGTCCAGAGGAGGGGAGATACGCAGTATTTT
CDR3aa: CASSPGVQRRGDTQYF